The 7 T cell receptor beta chains below were found in one sample sequenced in a study of OX40 agonist ivuxolimab in advanced cancers. Library preparation employed the immunoSEQ multiplex PCR assay. TCRdb carries this immuneACCESS record with in-frame sequences only. Its versions omit some clonotypes, under half of them owing to an unresolved V gene in the studies checked, with the rest unexplained. This sample lists more than 65,000 clones; about 85% were detected once. The ten biggest clones cover roughly 6.1% of the sample. Sequences were derived from CD4+ or CD8+ T cells sorted from blood, sampled in a trial of the OX40 agonist ivuxolimab. The source of these receptors is an adult with an advanced solid tumor such as melanoma, head and neck, liver or kidney cancer.

This clone came up a few times. The gene calls are TRBV4-3 and TRBJ1-4; 7 nucleotides line up with TRBD1. CDR1 and CDR2 from the germline V gene are LGHNA and YSLEER. The CDR3 length is 15 residues. The V gene end was trimmed by 2 bases and the J gene end by 0 bases; junction bases not matched to a gene: 0. This chain's CDR3 is CASSQTGATNEKLFF. The CDR3 DNA reads as TGCGCCAGCAGCCAAACAGGGGCAACTAATGAAAAACTGTTTTTT.

This clone occurred a few times. V is TRBV29-1 and J is TRBJ2-1; tentatively, D is TRBD1 or TRBD2 (5 bases each). V shed 1 base and J shed 8 bases, with 18 bases lying between them. The CDR3 is 15 amino acids. Germline-derived CDR1 and CDR2 are SQVTM and ANQGSEA. CDR3 region: CSVEGGPGLVDEQFF. CDR3 coding DNA: TGCAGCGTTGAAGGTGGTCCGGGGCTTGTCGATGAGCAGTTCTTC.

This clone is a singleton in its sample. The V call is TRBV9, the J call TRBJ2-6; D possibly corresponds to TRBD1 (5 bases). The CDR3 sequence is 18 residues long. Per germline, CDR1 SGDLS and CDR2 YYNGEE. Trimming removed 0 bases at V and 0 bases at J, with 13 bases between. CDR3 sequence: CASSVGPGLSSGANVLTF. In DNA, the CDR3 is TGTGCCAGCAGCGTAGGTCCAGGGTTGAGCTCTGGGGCCAACGTCCTGACTTTC.

The gene calls are TRBV7-2 and TRBJ2-2, with D maybe TRBD1 (6 bases). Trimming left V 2 bases short and J 6 bases short, with 10 bases between. Germline lookup yields CDR1 SGHTA and CDR2 FQGNSA. CDR3 length equals 14 residues. The CDR3 protein is CASSLKQGSGELFF. DNA for the CDR3: TGTGCCAGCAGCTTAAAGCAGGGGTCCGGGGAGCTGTTTTTT.

This sequence joins TRBV7-2 and TRBJ2-1; D is perhaps TRBD2 (5 bases). This CDR3 has 17 residues. The V end lost 0 bases, the J end lost 6 bases, and 18 bases lay between the germline ends. Germline CDR1 is SGHTA and CDR2 is FQGNSA. In nucleotides, the CDR3 is TGTGCCAGCAGCTTAGCGCTGTCTAGCCTCTGGGGCAATGAGCAGTTCTTC. It encodes CASSLALSSLWGNEQFF. The full variable domain, completed using reference TRBV7-2 and TRBJ2-1, is GAGVSQSPSNKVTEKGKDVELRCDPISGHTALYWYRQSLGQGLEFLIYFQGNSAPDKSGLPSDRFSAERTGGSVSTLTIQRTQQEDSAVYLCASSLALSSLWGNEQFFGPGTRLTVL.

V gene TRBV6-6 combines with J gene TRBJ2-2, with D uncertain. The CDR3 extends over 13 amino acids. Trimming removed 8 bases at V and 4 bases at J, with 11 bases between. Germline assignment: CDR1 MNHNY and CDR2 SVGAGI (reference sequence). The CDR3 sequence: CASRPGGTGELFF. The CDR3 region has the DNA TGTGCCAGCCGCCCGGGTGGCACCGGGGAGCTGTTTTTT.

The rearrangement links TRBV11-3 to TRBJ2-7; perhaps TRBD2 as D (6 bases). Germline values: CDR1 SGHNT, CDR2 YENEEA. The ends were cut back, 5 bases at V and 2 bases at J, with 13 bases in the middle. The CDR3 extends over 14 amino acids. In nucleotides, the CDR3 is TGTGCCAGCAGCGGCCGGGACTTTCCCTACGAGCAGTACTTC. Encoded protein: CASSGRDFPYEQYF.